A selection of T cell receptor beta chains follows, all from one sample in a study of long-term antiretroviral therapy in people with HIV. Only in-frame clones appear in the TCRdb table, and some are missing; sequencing was by immunoSEQ multiplex PCR. The sample carries some 10,000 clones, around 80% recorded once. The specimen was unsorted PBMCs, collected 7 to 7.5 years after starting antiretroviral therapy. The receptors here all came from a man in his fifties with HIV. Both conserved end residues are part of each CDR3. Fields, in order: J gene, clone size, V gene, D gene, CDR3 DNA, CDR3 protein. D genes are given only for firm matches. Some rows mark clone size as missing; the rest say once, few, many or name a class of expanded clone.

TRBJ2-4,NA,TRBV27,NA,TGTGCCAGCAGTTCTCTCTTAGCCAAAAACATTCAGTACTTC,CASSSLLAKNIQYF
TRBJ1-2,NA,TRBV29-1,NA,TGCAGCGTTGAAAGGGGGACGCGAGATGGCTACACCTTC,CSVERGTRDGYTF
TRBJ2-7,NA,TRBV27,NA,TGTGCCAGCAGTTTTCAGGGGGGGAGCTCCTACGAGCAGTACTTC,CASSFQGGSSYEQYF
TRBJ2-2,once,TRBV7-7,NA,TGTGCCAGCAGCTCGGGCGGGGGGGAGCTGTTTTTT,CASSSGGGELFF
TRBJ1-1,NA,TRBV27,NA,TGTGCCAGCAGTTTCGGGACACTCCACACTGAAGCTTTCTTT,CASSFGTLHTEAFF
TRBJ2-1,NA,TRBV5-8,TRBD2,TGTGCCAGCAGCTTGCTGGGGGGGACTCTTGATGAGCAGTTCTTC,CASSLLGGTLDEQFF
TRBJ1-1,NA,TRBV20-1,NA,TGCAGTGCCCCCGCGGGGACTGAAGCTTTCTTT,CSAPAGTEAFF
TRBJ1-2,NA,TRBV6-1,TRBD1,TGTGCCAGTAGTACAGGGGATTGGGGCTACACCTTC,CASSTGDWGYTF
TRBJ1-2,NA,TRBV29-1,NA,TGCAGCGTTGTAGAAGGGGGGACCTATGGCTACACCTTC,CSVVEGGTYGYTF
TRBJ2-7,NA,TRBV2,NA,TGTGCCAGCAGTGAAGGGCCCGACGGATACGAGCAGTACTTC,CASSEGPDGYEQYF
TRBJ1-5,NA,TRBV10-1,NA,TGCGCCAGCAGTCGGGAGGAACGTGTAAATCAGCCCCAGCATTTT,CASSREERVNQPQHF
TRBJ1-5,NA,TRBV19,NA,TGTGCCAGTAGTATAGAGGACAGCCTCAATCAGCCCCAGCATTTT,CASSIEDSLNQPQHF
TRBJ1-1,once,TRBV4-1,TRBD1,TGCGCCAGCAGCCAACTACAGGGGATGAACACTGAAGCTTTCTTT,CASSQLQGMNTEAFF
TRBJ2-7,once,TRBV4-1,NA,TGCGCCAGCAGCCAAGATTGGGGAATCCAATACGAGCAGTACTTC,CASSQDWGIQYEQYF
TRBJ1-4,NA,TRBV10-3,NA,TGTGCCATCAGTGAGTCGGGCGTCGCGAATGAAAAACTGTTTTTT,CAISESGVANEKLFF
TRBJ1-5,NA,TRBV19,NA,TGTGCCAGTAGTATTCAACAGGGAGAGGGTCAGCCCCAGCATTTT,CASSIQQGEGQPQHF
TRBJ1-6,NA,TRBV28,NA,TGTGCCAGCAGTTTAAAGGGTTGGAATTCACCCCTCCACTTT,CASSLKGWNSPLHF
TRBJ2-7,NA,TRBV14,NA,TGTGCCAGCAGCCAAGATCCCGGATACGAGCAGTACTTC,CASSQDPGYEQYF
TRBJ2-7,NA,TRBV19,TRBD1,TGTGCCAGTAGTATTGCCGGGACAGGGGCCTACGAGCAGTACTTC,CASSIAGTGAYEQYF
TRBJ2-3,NA,TRBV30,NA,TGTGCCTGGAGTGTGGGAGAAAGGGTTCATATGACAGATACGCAGTATTTT,CAWSVGERVHMTDTQYF
TRBJ2-7,NA,TRBV30,TRBD1,TGTGCCTGGAGAGGCTTCAGGGGGCACGAGCAGTACTTC,CAWRGFRGHEQYF
TRBJ2-3,NA,TRBV9,TRBD1,TGTGCCAGCAGCGTCGGACAGGGGGCGACAGATACGCAGTATTTT,CASSVGQGATDTQYF
TRBJ1-1,once,TRBV5-4,NA,TGTGCCAGCAGCTTTGGTACTGAAGCTTTCTTT,CASSFGTEAFF
TRBJ2-7,medium-sized,TRBV6-5,TRBD1,TGTGCCAGCAGTCTGGTGGCAGGGGGCCACGAGCAGTACTTC,CASSLVAGGHEQYF
TRBJ1-2,NA,TRBV27,TRBD1,TGTGCCAGCAGTTTCTTGGGACAGATTTCCTATGGCTACACCTTC,CASSFLGQISYGYTF
TRBJ1-3,few,TRBV7-9,NA,TGTGCCAGCAGCTCCGAGGTGGGCCGAGGTACCATATATTTT,CASSSEVGRGTIYF
TRBJ2-7,NA,TRBV11-3,NA,TGTGCCAGCAGCTTAGACGGCTACGAGCAGTACTTC,CASSLDGYEQYF